The 19 T cell receptor beta chains below all came from one sample that was sequenced in a study of cytomegalovirus exposure and HLA in healthy donors. PCR employed 60 Vbeta and 13 Jbeta primers. Some clones are missing from TCRdb's copy, which holds only in-frame ones; the method was immunoSEQ multiplex PCR. The sample includes about 140,000 clones, over 60% of them seen just once. Sequencing was carried out using PBMCs. Receptor source: a man aged 35-49 years in good health and CMV-seronegative.

The chain carries TRBV9 and TRBJ2-3; 8 bases are shared with TRBD2. V shed 2 bases, J shed 1 base, and the junction held 6 bases outside the gene matches. CDR3 length: 16 residues. Germline V gene data show CDR1 as SGDLS and CDR2 as YYNGEE. The CDR3 sequence is CASSVTAGAGTDTQYF. The CDR3 nucleotides are TGTGCCAGCAGCGTCACAGCGGGAGCGGGCACAGATACGCAGTATTTT.

The chain has TRBV28 and TRBJ2-1; 9 positions agree with TRBD2. The CDR3 spans 14 residues. V shed 6 bases and J 2 bases; nucleotides not matched to a gene: 2. The germline V gene encodes CDR1 MDHEN and CDR2 SYDVKM. Here the CDR3 DNA reads TGTGCCAGCAGCGCGGGGGGGGCCTACAATGAGCAGTTCTTC. It specifies CASSAGGAYNEQFF.

The chain couples TRBV18 to TRBJ2-6; the D is unclear. Germline V gene sequence: CDR1 KGHSH, CDR2 LQKENI. The CDR3 has 16 amino acids. With 4 bases removed from V and 1 base from J, the gap between germline ends came to 11 bases. The CDR3 coding sequence is TGTGCCAGCTCACGTCCCAGCGAGTCTGGGGCCAACGTCCTGACTTTC. It translates to CASSRPSESGANVLTF.

The V and J genes are TRBV25-1 and TRBJ2-5, with D unresolved. Trimming left V 4 bases short and J 5 bases short, with 11 bases between. Germline loops: CDR1 MGHDK, CDR2 SYGVNS. CDR3 size: 13 residues. The chain's CDR3 is CASSVIASETQYF. CDR3 nucleotides: TGTGCCAGCAGTGTGATAGCTTCGGAGACCCAGTACTTC.

The chain employs TRBV7-9 and TRBJ2-1; possible D gene TRBD2, 5 bases. The CDR3 is made up of 16 amino acids. Germline loops: CDR1 SEHNR, CDR2 FQNEAQ (reference sequence). Trimming pared 5 bases from V and 6 bases from J, leaving 20 bases between. CDR3 sequence: CASSLIDYYGRNEQFF. CDR3 bases: TGTGCCAGCAGCCTCATCGACTATTACGGCCGCAATGAGCAGTTCTTC.

The J gene is TRBJ1-1, the V gene TRBV4-1, with D possibly TRBD1 on 5 matching bases. The germline V gene has CDR1 MGHRA and CDR2 YSYEKL. V was shortened by 0 bases and J by 1 base, with 15 bases between the two germline ends. The CDR3 sequence is 17 residues long. CDR3 in amino acids: CASSQDGDWQANTEAFF. The CDR3 DNA is TGCGCCAGCAGCCAAGATGGGGACTGGCAGGCGAACACTGAAGCTTTCTTT.

The chain is built from TRBV11-3 and TRBJ2-1; 9 bases map to TRBD1. The CDR3 consists of 16 residues. The junction had 15 bases not matched to a gene; V was cut back by 6 bases and J by 9 bases. The germline gives CDR1 SGHNT, CDR2 YENEEA. Here the CDR3 reads CASRHQQGARSSEQFF. The CDR3, as DNA: TGTGCCAGCAGACATCAACAGGGGGCGCGAAGTAGTGAGCAGTTCTTC.

The chain uses TRBV9 and TRBJ2-7, with a possible D match to TRBD1 (6 bases). Germline CDR1 reads SGDLS; CDR2 reads YYNGEE. Trimming removed 2 bases from V and 2 bases from J, with 8 bases in between. The CDR3 is made up of 13 amino acids. CDR3 sequence: CASSVGDTYEQYF. CDR3 nucleotide sequence: TGTGCCAGCAGCGTGGGGGACACCTACGAGCAGTACTTC.

This clone has just a few counts. V is TRBV6-1 and J is TRBJ1-2, with a weak D call TRBD1 (6 bases). This CDR3 has 15 residues. Germline CDR1 and CDR2: MNHNS and SASEGT. V dropped 7 bases and J dropped 3 bases, with 18 bases sitting between them. The DNA for the CDR3 is TGTGCCAGCACCCCCTTCCAGGGGCGAGACTATGGCTACACCTTC. Translation: CASTPFQGRDYGYTF.

This sequence joins TRBV5-4 and TRBJ2-5; 10 bases line up with TRBD1. J gave up 2 bases and V 4 bases, and 5 bases lay outside the gene matches. The CDR3 has 15 residues. Per the germline V gene, CDR1 is SGHNT and CDR2 is YYREEE (reference sequence). The chain's CDR3 is CASSTTGGGQETQYF. CDR3 sequence (DNA): TGTGCCAGCAGCACGACAGGGGGCGGACAAGAGACCCAGTACTTC.

The chain combines TRBV6-1 with TRBJ2-2, with a weak D call TRBD1 (5 bases). V lost 11 bases and J 4 bases, leaving 20 bases between the germline ends. Germline CDR1 is MNHNS and CDR2 is SASEGT. The CDR3 loop spans 15 amino acids. The CDR3 is CAGALGRRSTGELFF. The CDR3 nucleotides read TGTGCCGGCGCTTTGGGGCGCCGGAGCACCGGGGAGCTGTTTTTT.

This clone was counted a single time. The rearrangement links TRBV7-6 to TRBJ2-5; 13 bases line up with TRBD2. J was trimmed by 5 bases and V by 4 bases; bases with no gene match: 4. CDR3 length: 15 amino acids. Germline CDR1 reads SGHVS; CDR2 reads FNYEAQ. CDR3 sequence (DNA): TGTGCCAGCAGCTCAGGGACTAGCGGGGTGGAGACCCAGTACTTC. This gives the protein CASSSGTSGVETQYF. The full variable domain, in which reference TRBV7-6 and TRBJ2-5 provide the parts outside the CDR3, is GAGVSQSPRYKVTKRGQDVALRCDPISGHVSLYWYRQALGQGPEFLTYFNYEAQQDKSGLPNDRFSAERPEGSISTLTIQRTEQRDSAMYRCASSSGTSGVETQYFGPGTRLLVL.

V usage is TRBV25-1 and J usage is TRBJ1-4, with 9 bases aligning to TRBD1. This CDR3 has 17 amino acids. The V gene's germline CDR1 is MGHDK and CDR2 SYGVNS. V shed 4 bases and J 7 bases; nucleotides not matched to a gene: 13. The CDR3 is CASSVGYPGQGGEKLFF. Written as DNA, the CDR3 is TGTGCCAGCAGTGTGGGATACCCGGGACAGGGAGGTGAAAAACTGTTTTTT.

The chain carries TRBV27 and TRBJ2-5, with 10 bases identical to TRBD1. V was clipped by 5 bases and J by 4 bases; unmatched bases: 4. The germline V gene has CDR1 MNHEY and CDR2 SMNVEV (reference sequence). The CDR3 runs to 14 residues. CDR3 in amino acids: CASSTGQGTETQYF. The CDR3 DNA reads TGTGCCAGCAGTACGGGACAGGGGACAGAGACCCAGTACTTC.

This rearrangement joins TRBV6-5 to TRBJ2-7, with TRBD1 identical over 9 bases. Germline-derived CDR1 and CDR2 are MNHEY and SVGAGI. The trim removed 5 bases at V and 2 bases at J, leaving 4 bases unmatched. This CDR3 is built from 14 residues. CDR3 protein: CASSGTGRTYEQYF. The CDR3 DNA reads TGTGCCAGCAGTGGGACAGGGAGGACCTACGAGCAGTACTTC.

This sequence joins TRBV28 and TRBJ2-1; 7 nucleotides agree with TRBD2. Germline-derived CDR1 and CDR2 are MDHEN and SYDVKM. V lost 5 bases and J lost 4; bases outside the gene matches: 8. This CDR3 has 15 residues. This chain's CDR3 is CASSRLAVEYNEQFF. For the CDR3, the DNA is TGTGCCAGCAGTAGGCTAGCGGTCGAATACAATGAGCAGTTCTTC.

The chain uses TRBV27 and TRBJ1-2; unclear D gene. The CDR3 sequence is 12 residues long. Per the germline V gene, CDR1 is MNHEY and CDR2 is SMNVEV (reference sequence). V lost 6 bases to trimming and J lost 5 bases, with 10 bases between them. CDR3 bases: TGTGCCAGCAGGAGCCTGCTGTATGGCTACACCTTC. Translated, it gives CASRSLLYGYTF.

Note on this clone: The junction departs from the called germline gene at one end, perhaps through a read error. This chain links TRBV19 with TRBJ2-3; 12 bases line up with TRBD1. This CDR3 contains 16 residues. From germline, CDR1 is LNHDA and CDR2 SQIVND (reference sequence). The CDR3 DNA is TGTGCTAGTAGTATCGGGACAGGGGGCGAGACAGATACGCAGTATTTT. Its protein product is CASSIGTGGETDTQYF.

This clone was counted between two and nine times. CDR3 in DNA: TGTGCCAGCAGCTTTCTAGCGGGGCCCTACGAGCAGTACTTC. Translated: CASSFLAGPYEQYF. The J gene is TRBJ2-7, the V gene TRBV11-2; TRBD2 agrees at 9 bases. V lost 3 bases to trimming and J lost 2 bases; unmatched junction nucleotides: 2. This CDR3 contains 14 residues. The germline CDR1 and CDR2 sequences are SGHAT and FQNNGV.